This T cell receptor (beta chain) was found in a study of T cell repertoires in cytomegalovirus infection. Points from the study as a whole: Across the ex vivo response, the dominant clonotypes were HLA-C-restricted CMV-specific TCR beta clonotypes. Based on cumulative public TCR beta family frequency, carriers of CMV plus the relevant HLA were identified.

TCRdb independently ran MiXCR on the reads; one entry per CDR3 protein. The sample includes some 150,000 distinct CDR3 sequences, 23% of them seen just once. V lost 0 bases to trimming and J lost 7 bases, with 19 bases between them. CDR1 and CDR2 (germline): MNHEY, SVGEGT. The CDR3 covers 17 residues. Regarding this clonotype: Its antigen remains unknown.

The sequencing sample was made of PBMCs. This TCR was recovered from a human donor in good health (CMV status not recorded). Some clones in this sample may be carry-over from other donors' samples. The chain has TRBV6-2 or TRBV6-3 and TRBJ2-1, with D possibly matching TRBD1 (7 bases). The CDR3 bases are TGTGCCAGCAGTTACTCTCCGACAGGGAGGATCCTTAATGAGCAGTTCTTC. Translating gives CASSYSPTGRILNEQFF.